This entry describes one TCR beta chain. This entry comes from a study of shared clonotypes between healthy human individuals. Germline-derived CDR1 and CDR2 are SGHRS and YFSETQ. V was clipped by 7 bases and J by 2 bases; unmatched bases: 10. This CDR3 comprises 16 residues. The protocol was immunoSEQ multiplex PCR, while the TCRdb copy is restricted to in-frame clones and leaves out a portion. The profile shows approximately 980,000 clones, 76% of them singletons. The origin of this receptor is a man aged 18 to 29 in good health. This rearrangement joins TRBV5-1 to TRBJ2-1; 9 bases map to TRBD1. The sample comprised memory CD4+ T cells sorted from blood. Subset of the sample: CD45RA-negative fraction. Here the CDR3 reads CASELSGQGTYNEQFF. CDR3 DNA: TGCGCCAGCGAACTTTCGGGACAGGGAACCTACAATGAGCAGTTCTTC.